This passage covers 27 T cell receptor delta chains from one sample sequenced in a study of γδ T cells in repeated Plasmodium falciparum infection. Vgamma9/Vdelta2+ and Vdelta2-negative gammadelta T cells were flow-sorted from PBMC for bulk sequencing. TCRdb called clones from the multiplex PCR reads again using CATT. Of roughly 90,000 delta-chain clones listed, 1.4% are singletons. The sample comprised gamma-delta T cells from blood. These receptor sequences come from a pool of human donors (malaria-infected and uninfected, not separated).

This clone showed up just a few times. TCRdb records a much larger clone's protein for this DNA, with a difference at residue 9 that likely arises from a read error; the protein given is the translation of the DNA. This sample includes further DNA sequences coding for the same CDR3. The chain has TRDV2 and TRDJ1; 10 bases are a match to TRDD3. Germline CDR1 and CDR2: GEAIGNYY and EKD. The CDR3 has 15 residues. V was pared by 3 bases and J by 4 bases, with 7 bases of the junction left unmatched. The CDR3 is CACDQLGDSRDKLIF. In nucleotides, the CDR3 is TGTGCCTGTGACCAACTGGGGGATTCCCGCGATAAACTCATCTTT.

This clone was seen a few times. The amino acid sequence in TCRdb belongs to a much larger clone and departs from this DNA's translation at residue 7, likely a sequencing read error; the sequence shown is translated from the DNA. V gene TRDV1 combines with J gene TRDJ1; 8 nucleotides line up with TRDD3. The J gene was not available in TCRdb and was assigned here by matching the DNA to germline segments. CDR1 is TSWWSYY and CDR2 is QGS in the germline V gene. The CDR3 runs 19 residues. After removal of 1 base from V and 0 bases from J, the junction contained 13 bases not matched to a gene. Here the CDR3 DNA reads TGTGCTCTTGGGGAACGAGATCCCGGGTCACTGGGGGACACCGATAAACTCATCTTT. Translated: CALGERDPGSLGDTDKLIF.

Points on this clone: A far larger clone is a single base away, which makes a read error likely. The same CDR3 is also encoded by other DNA sequences in this sample. This sequence joins TRDV1 and TRDJ1, with D perhaps assigned TRDD2 or TRDD3 (6 bases each). V lost 5 bases and J 0 bases, leaving 31 bases between the germline ends. This CDR3 region has 21 residues. The V gene's germline CDR1 is TSWWSYY and CDR2 QGS. The CDR3 DNA reads TGTGCTCTTGGGAAAGGCTCCTACGGGGGAGTCCGATTAGGGTACACCGATAAACTCATCTTT. It encodes CALGKGSYGGVRLGYTDKLIF.

This clone was seen a few times. A read error likely explains why the TCRdb protein, taken from a much larger clone, differs from this DNA's translation at residue 9; the protein shown is translated from the DNA. The chain recombines TRDV1 with TRDJ1, with 8 bases aligning to TRDD3. Assignment of the J gene here rests on matching the DNA to germline, because TCRdb gives none. Germline CDR1 is TSWWSYY and CDR2 is QGS. This CDR3 is 22 amino acids long. Losses at the gene ends were 2 bases for V and 1 base for J; bases not matched to a gene: 24. DNA for the CDR3: TGTGCTCTTGGGGAAGAGGGGGCCTCCCTACTCTTACTGGGGGTTTCCACCGATAAACTCATCTTT. Its protein product is CALGEEGASLLLLGVSTDKLIF.

This clone was seen a handful of times. Since a far larger clone is one base different, this is likely a read error. This sample also contains other DNA sequences that code for the same CDR3. V gene assignment gives TRDV1, but the J gene was left uncalled; no check of the table's D call, TRDD3, against the DNA was made. The CDR3 is 14 amino acids. From germline, CDR1 is TSWWSYY and CDR2 QGS. As DNA, the CDR3 is TGTGCTCTTGGGGAACGGCGTAAGTACGATAAACTTATCTTT. It is translated as CALGERRKYDKLIF.

About this clone: The protein TCRdb gives is from a much larger clone and does not agree with this DNA's translation at residue 4, likely a read error; the protein shown here comes from the DNA. Other DNA sequences of this sample code for an identical CDR3. This chain uses TRDV3 with TRDJ4, with 11 bases lining up with TRDD3. There are 15 residues in the CDR3. Germline V CDR1 and CDR2: TVYSNPD, GDNSRS (reference sequence). J was trimmed by 5 bases and V by 1 base; bases with no gene match: 12. The CDR3 loop is CAFIPGWGILRPLIF. The CDR3 DNA follows: TGTGCCTTTATTCCAGGCTGGGGGATACTGAGGCCCCTGATCTTT.

As to this clone: The protein TCRdb gives is from a much larger clone and does not agree with this DNA's translation at residue 9, likely a read error; the protein shown here comes from the DNA. The rearrangement joins TRDV2 to TRDJ1; D uncertain. Here the J gene came from matching the DNA to germline, since TCRdb omits it. Germline V lookup: CDR1 GEAIGNYY, CDR2 EKD. The CDR3 extends over 15 amino acids. Trimming stripped 0 bases from V and 2 bases from J, with 12 bases between. The CDR3 loop reads CACDTVEEETDKLIF. As DNA, the CDR3 is TGTGCCTGTGACACCGTAGAAGAGGAGACCGATAAACTCATCTTT.

Only a few counts were recorded for this clone. The protein that TCRdb holds for this DNA derives from a much larger clone and differs from the translated DNA at residue 16, which likely indicates a read error; the protein shown here is translated from the DNA. No J gene was named, though the V gene is TRDV1; TRDD3, as called in the table, went unchecked against the DNA. The CDR3 loop spans 18 amino acids. Germline CDR1 TSWWSYY, CDR2 QGS. In nucleotides, the CDR3 is TGTGCTCTTGGGGAACTTCCTTCCTACGATGGTGGGGGACCTAAACCCATCTTT. Translated: CALGELPSYDGGGPKPIF.

This clone occurred a few times. It differs at one base from a far larger clone, so likely a read error. The same CDR3 is also encoded by other DNA sequences in this sample. CDR3 sequence (DNA): TGTGCTCTATTCCTATTGAACACTGATAAACTCATCTTT. It specifies CALFLLNTDKLIF. The V and J genes are TRDV1 and TRDJ1; tentative D call: TRDD2 (6 bases). The CDR3 loop spans 13 amino acids. CDR1 is TSWWSYY, CDR2 QGS, per germline.

This clone was observed a handful of times. A far larger clone is just one base off, so this is likely a read error. In the same sample, other DNA sequences code for this CDR3. No J gene was called, and the V gene is TRDV2; TRDD3 reflects the table's D call only, with no check against the DNA. Germline V gene sequence: CDR1 GEAIGNYY, CDR2 EKD. The CDR3 length is 16 residues. For the CDR3, the DNA is TGTGCCTGTGACACGGGGATTTATAGGATCACCGATAAACTCATCTTC. It yields the protein CACDTGIYRITDKLIF.

Remarks on this clone: TCRdb shows a much larger clone's protein in place of this DNA's translation, and the two differ at residue 10, likely through a read error; the protein shown is translated from the DNA. Other DNA sequences within the sample encode an identical CDR3. This rearrangement joins TRDV2 to TRDJ3; 7 bases fit TRDD3. The J gene, absent from TCRdb, was called here by matching the DNA to germline. CDR1 GEAIGNYY and CDR2 EKD come from the germline V gene. This CDR3 has 17 residues. CDR3 sequence reads: CACDTVGDSRDTRQMFF. The CDR3 DNA is TGTGCCTGTGACACCGTGGGGGACTCCCGGGACACCCGACAGATGTTTTTC.

In its sample, this clone was seen many times. A far larger clone differs by one base, so this is likely a read error. Different DNA sequences within this sample yield the same CDR3. As DNA, the CDR3 is TGTGCCTGTGTGGGGCTGGGGGATACGGGTACCGATAAACTCATCTTT. Translated, it gives CACVGLGDTGTDKLIF. The chain links TRDV2 to TRDJ1; 12 bases line up with TRDD3. The germline gives CDR1 GEAIGNYY, CDR2 EKD. The CDR3 contains 16 residues. Unmatched junction bases numbered 8, after V lost 5 bases and J lost 2 bases.

For this clone: The likely explanation is a read error, given a far larger clone one base away. Distinct nucleotide sequences in the sample also encode this CDR3. This chain connects TRDV2 to TRDJ1; D gene unclear. The J gene, absent from TCRdb, was called here by matching the DNA to germline. The V end lost 0 bases, the J end lost 3 bases, and 10 bases lay between the germline ends. The CDR3 length is 14 residues. Germline CDR1 reads GEAIGNYY; CDR2 reads EKD. CDR3 amino acids: CACDTGRLADKLIF. CDR3 coding DNA: TGTGCCTGTGACACCGGCCGACTAGCCGATAAACTCATCTTT.

On this clone: This likely came from a read error, as a far larger clone is one base away. The identical CDR3 is also encoded by other nucleotide sequences in the sample. V usage is TRDV2 and J usage is TRDJ2; 11 bases are a match to TRDD3. In the absence of a J gene in TCRdb, the DNA was matched to germline to assign it here. The germline gives CDR1 GEAIGNYY, CDR2 EKD. The CDR3 spans 17 residues. The CDR3 DNA follows: TGCGCCTGTGACACCGGGATGGGGGATACGCGAACAGCACAACTCTTCTTT. It translates to CACDTGMGDTRTAQLFF.

This clone came up a few times. A read error likely explains why the TCRdb protein, taken from a much larger clone, differs from this DNA's translation at residue 18; the protein shown is translated from the DNA. No J gene call was made, and the V gene is TRDV2; TRDD3 is the table's D call and was not checked against the DNA. CDR3 length: 19 residues. The V gene's germline CDR1 is GEAIGNYY and CDR2 EKD. CDR3 nucleotides: TGTGCCTGTGACACCGTTTATGGGATGGGGGAGCTGTACACCGATAAACTCACCTTT. As protein: CACDTVYGMGELYTDKLTF.

A note on this clone: The protein TCRdb gives is from a much larger clone and does not agree with this DNA's translation at residue 11, likely a read error; the protein shown here comes from the DNA. The gene calls are TRDV2 and TRDJ2; TRDD3 matches at 9 bases. There are 15 residues in the CDR3. Germline-derived CDR1 and CDR2 are GEAIGNYY and EKD. The CDR3 here is CACDRGDTVTEQLFF. CDR3 sequence (DNA): TGTGCCTGTGACAGGGGGGATACTGTGACAGAACAACTCTTCTTT.

At least ten counts were recorded for this clone. TCRdb shows a much larger clone's protein in place of this DNA's translation, and the two differ at residue 15, likely through a read error; the protein shown is translated from the DNA. This chain links TRDV2 with TRDJ1; the match to TRDD3 covers 13 bases. The CDR3 has 17 amino acids. Germline values: CDR1 GEAIGNYY, CDR2 EKD. CDR3 bases: TGTGCCTGTGACTCATTACTGGGGGATACGTACACCGATAAACCCATCTTT. Protein: CACDSLLGDTYTDKPIF.

Of note for this clone: The protein in TCRdb stems from a much larger clone and differs at residue 11 from this DNA's translation, likely a read error; here the protein is translated from the DNA. J is TRDJ3 and V is TRDV2; 13 nucleotides align to TRDD3. As TCRdb names no J gene, one was assigned here on the basis of a DNA match to germline. Germline V gives CDR1 GEAIGNYY, CDR2 EKD. This CDR3 contains 19 residues. J was trimmed by 3 bases and V by 5 bases; bases with no gene match: 9. The chain's CDR3 is CACVPVLGDTDWDTRQMFF. DNA of the CDR3: TGTGCCTGTGTCCCCGTACTGGGGGATACGGACTGGGACACCCGACAGATGTTTTTC.

A few counts support this clone. TCRdb shows a much larger clone's protein in place of this DNA's translation, and the two differ at residue 3, likely through a read error; the protein shown is translated from the DNA. V usage is TRDV1 and J usage is TRDJ1, with a possible D match to TRDD2 (5 bases). V gave up 10 bases and J gave up 1 base, with 31 bases separating them. Germline values: CDR1 TSWWSYY, CDR2 QGS. The CDR3 is 19 residues long. The CDR3 loop is CAPEIYLRIPVGPTDKLIF. The CDR3 region has the DNA TGTGCTCCTGAGATATACCTACGTATACCAGTGGGACCCACCGATAAACTCATCTTT.

The sample holds a few counts of this clone. The amino acid sequence in TCRdb belongs to a much larger clone and departs from this DNA's translation at residue 3, likely a sequencing read error; the sequence shown is translated from the DNA. The chain employs TRDV2 and TRDJ1, with TRDD3 matching over 12 bases. The J gene, absent from TCRdb, was called here by matching the DNA to germline. This CDR3 comprises 24 residues. CDR1 is GEAIGNYY and CDR2 is EKD in the germline V gene. CDR3 bases: TGTGCCTATGACCCTCTTACTTCAGTACTGGGGGATACTTCTCTTTCCACGTACACCGATAAACTCATCTTT. Translation gives CAYDPLTSVLGDTSLSTYTDKLIF.

The table lists this clone with many counts. The rearrangement joins TRDV2 to TRDJ3; TRDD3 matches at 8 bases. The CDR3 is made up of 20 amino acids. Germline V CDR1 and CDR2: GEAIGNYY, EKD. V lost 0 bases, J lost 0 bases, and 9 bases stayed unmatched. The CDR3 loop is CACDTSDGGFPSWDTRQMFF. CDR3 bases: TGTGCCTGTGACACCTCGGATGGGGGATTCCCCTCCTGGGACACCCGACAGATGTTTTTC.

As regards this clone: A far larger clone is just one base off, so this is likely a read error. The identical CDR3 is also encoded by other nucleotide sequences in the sample. The chain carries TRDV1 and TRDJ1, with 7 bases aligning to TRDD3. J gave up 5 bases and V 1 base, and 43 bases lay outside the gene matches. From germline, CDR1 is TSWWSYY and CDR2 QGS. CDR3 length: 27 residues. CDR3 sequence: CALGEPVSYKLTHTIWWHTWGTDKLIF. As DNA, the CDR3 is TGTGCTCTTGGGGAACCTGTCTCCTATAAACTCACTCATACTATCTGGTGGCACACATGGGGGACTGATAAACTCATCTTT.

In regard to this clone: TCRdb has a much larger clone's protein, which differs at residue 19 from the translation of this DNA, likely because of a read error; what is shown is the protein translated from the DNA. V usage is TRDV1 and J usage is TRDJ1; 13 bases fit TRDD3. Trimming at V came to 5 bases and at J to 6 bases, leaving 30 bases not matched to a gene. This CDR3 region has 23 residues. CDR1 and CDR2 from the germline V gene are TSWWSYY and QGS. The CDR3 coding sequence is TGTGCTCTTGGGCGAGGGGCTTCCTTCTTCCCCTTACTGGGGGATACGGGGACCAATAAACTCATCTTT. Translated: CALGRGASFFPLLGDTGTNKLIF.

Note on this clone: Given a far larger clone just one base away, this is likely a sequencing read error. The sample carries other DNA sequences with the same CDR3. The CDR3: CALGETGGLYSWDTRQMFF. The CDR3 DNA follows: TGCGCTCTTGGGGAAACTGGGGGACTTTACTCCTGGGACACCCGACAGATGTTTTTC. The J gene is TRDJ3, the V gene TRDV1; 9 bases are a match to TRDD3. The J gene, absent from TCRdb, was called here by matching the DNA to germline. Germline values: CDR1 TSWWSYY, CDR2 QGS. The CDR3 runs to 19 residues.

This clone appeared a few times. This likely traces to a read error, being one base from a far larger clone. This sample includes further DNA sequences coding for the same CDR3. The rearrangement uses TRDV1 and TRDJ1, with 10 bases lining up with TRDD3. In the absence of a J gene in TCRdb, the DNA was matched to germline to assign it here. Germline CDR1 and CDR2: TSWWSYY and QGS. The length of the CDR3 is 22 residues. CDR3 protein: CALGELLRVSDWGDTRTDKLIF. In DNA form, the CDR3 reads TGCGCTCTTGGGGAACTCCTACGTGTCTCGGACTGGGGGGATACGAGGACCGATAAACTCATCTTT.

This clone came up a few times. TCRdb's protein for this DNA is that of a much larger clone and differs from the translation at residue 18, likely a read error; the protein shown is the DNA translation. V gene TRDV2 combines with J gene TRDJ1; 11 positions agree with TRDD3. The J gene, missing from TCRdb, was assigned here through DNA to germline matching. After removal of 3 bases from V and 1 base from J, the junction contained 30 bases not matched to a gene. The germline V gene encodes CDR1 GEAIGNYY and CDR2 EKD. The CDR3 covers 24 residues. The CDR3, as DNA: TGTGCCTGTGACGGCCCCTTGACCTTCCTTTCTTCACGTACTGGGGGATATAGCACCGATAAACTCATCTTT. It translates to CACDGPLTFLSSRTGGYSTDKLIF.

Comment on this clone: The protein that TCRdb holds for this DNA derives from a much larger clone and differs from the translated DNA at residue 18, which likely indicates a read error; the protein shown here is translated from the DNA. This chain joins TRDV1 and TRDJ1, with 12 bases identical to TRDD3. The J gene, not given by TCRdb, was assigned here from a germline match of the nucleotide sequence. CDR1 is TSWWSYY and CDR2 is QGS in the germline V gene. The CDR3 covers 23 residues. The ends lost 3 bases at V and 3 bases at J; junction bases unmatched: 26. CDR3 DNA: TGTGCTCTTGGGGAGATTCCTAGACATTTCGTACTGGGGGATACTCCGTACGCCGATAAACTCATCTTT. Encoded protein: CALGEIPRHFVLGDTPYADKLIF.